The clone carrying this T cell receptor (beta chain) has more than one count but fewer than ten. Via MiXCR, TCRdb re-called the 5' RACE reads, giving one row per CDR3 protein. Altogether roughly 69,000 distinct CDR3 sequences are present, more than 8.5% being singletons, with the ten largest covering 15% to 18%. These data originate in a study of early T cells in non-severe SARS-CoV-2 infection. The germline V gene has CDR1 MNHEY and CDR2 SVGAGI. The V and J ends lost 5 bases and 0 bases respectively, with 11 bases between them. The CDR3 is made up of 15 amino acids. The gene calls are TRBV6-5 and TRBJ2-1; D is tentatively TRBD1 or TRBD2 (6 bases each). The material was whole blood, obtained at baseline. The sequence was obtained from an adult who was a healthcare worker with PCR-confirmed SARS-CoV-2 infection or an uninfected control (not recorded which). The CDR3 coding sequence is TGTGCCAGCAGTAGGGGGGCCTACTCCTACAATGAGCAGTTCTTC. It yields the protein CASSRGAYSYNEQFF.